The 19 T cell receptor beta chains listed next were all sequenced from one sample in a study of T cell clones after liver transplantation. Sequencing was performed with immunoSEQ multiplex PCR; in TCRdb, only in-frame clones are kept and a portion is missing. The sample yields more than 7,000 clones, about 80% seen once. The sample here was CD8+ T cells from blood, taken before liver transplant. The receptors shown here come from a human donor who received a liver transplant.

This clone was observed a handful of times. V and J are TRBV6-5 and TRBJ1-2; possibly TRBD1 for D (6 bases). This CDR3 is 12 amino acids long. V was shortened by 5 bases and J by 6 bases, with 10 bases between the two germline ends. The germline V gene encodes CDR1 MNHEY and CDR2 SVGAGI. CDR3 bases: TGTGCCAGCAGTAACAGGGTGGATGGCTACACCTTC. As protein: CASSNRVDGYTF.

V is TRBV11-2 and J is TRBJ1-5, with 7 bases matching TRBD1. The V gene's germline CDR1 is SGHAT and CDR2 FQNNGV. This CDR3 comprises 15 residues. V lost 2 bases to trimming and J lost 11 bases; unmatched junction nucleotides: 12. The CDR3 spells CASSLRQGPSLTQHF. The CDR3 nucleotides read TGTGCCAGCAGCTTACGACAGGGCCCCTCTTTAACCCAGCATTTT.

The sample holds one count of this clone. CDR3 coding DNA: TGCGCCAGCAGCTCTCCTCAACCGGACTCGGGCGAGCAGTACTTC. Protein: CASSSPQPDSGEQYF. The chain couples TRBV5-1 to TRBJ2-7, with D maybe TRBD2 (5 bases). V lost 3 bases and J lost 6, with 19 bases in between. The CDR3 loop spans 15 amino acids. CDR1 and CDR2 from the germline V gene are SGHRS and YFSETQ. Full variable domain (missing parts from reference TRBV5-1 and TRBJ2-7): KAGVTQTPRYLIKTRGQQVTLSCSPISGHRSVSWYQQTPGQGLQFLFEYFSETQRNKGNFPGRFSGRQFSNSRSEMNVSTLELGDSALYLCASSSPQPDSGEQYFGPGTRLTVT.

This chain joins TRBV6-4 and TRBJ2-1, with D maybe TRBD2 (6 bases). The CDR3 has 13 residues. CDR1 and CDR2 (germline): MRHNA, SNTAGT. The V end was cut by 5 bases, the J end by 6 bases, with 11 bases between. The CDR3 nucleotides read TGTGCCAGCAGTCAAACTAGCACCAATGAGCAGTTCTTC. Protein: CASSQTSTNEQFF.

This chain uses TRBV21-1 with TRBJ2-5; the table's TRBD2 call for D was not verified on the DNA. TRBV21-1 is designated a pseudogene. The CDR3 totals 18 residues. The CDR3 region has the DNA TGTGCCAGCAGCAAGCGGGACTGGGCGGGAGGTTTATGGGAGACCCAGTACTTC. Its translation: CASSKRDWAGGLWETQYF.

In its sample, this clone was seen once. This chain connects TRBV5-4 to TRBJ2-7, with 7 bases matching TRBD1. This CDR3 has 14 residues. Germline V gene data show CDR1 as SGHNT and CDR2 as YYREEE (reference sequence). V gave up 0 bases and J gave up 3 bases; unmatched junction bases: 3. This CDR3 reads CASSLAGGYYEQYF. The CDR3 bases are TGTGCCAGCAGCTTGGCAGGGGGTTACTACGAGCAGTACTTC.

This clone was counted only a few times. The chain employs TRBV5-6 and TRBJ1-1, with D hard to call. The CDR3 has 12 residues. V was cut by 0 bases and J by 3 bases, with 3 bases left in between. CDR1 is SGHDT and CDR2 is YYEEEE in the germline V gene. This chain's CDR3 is CASSLAYTEAFF. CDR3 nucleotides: TGTGCCAGCAGCTTGGCTTACACTGAAGCTTTCTTT.

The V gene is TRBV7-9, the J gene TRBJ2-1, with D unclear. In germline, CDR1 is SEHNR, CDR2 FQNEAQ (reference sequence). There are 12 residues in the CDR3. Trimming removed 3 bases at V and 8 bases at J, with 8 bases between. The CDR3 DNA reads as TGTGCCAGCAGCTTTCGCGTGGATGAGCAGTTCTTC. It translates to CASSFRVDEQFF.

For the CDR3, the DNA is TGTGCCAGCAGCGTTTTTTTCGACCCCGGGACAGGGGGCGAGGGGACTGAAGCTTTCTTT. It yields the protein CASSVFFDPGTGGEGTEAFF. This chain uses TRBV9 with TRBJ1-1, with 12 nucleotides matching TRBD1. This CDR3 has 20 amino acids. The V and J ends lost 2 bases and 5 bases, in that order; junction bases with no gene match: 19. CDR1 and CDR2 (germline): SGDLS, YYNGEE.

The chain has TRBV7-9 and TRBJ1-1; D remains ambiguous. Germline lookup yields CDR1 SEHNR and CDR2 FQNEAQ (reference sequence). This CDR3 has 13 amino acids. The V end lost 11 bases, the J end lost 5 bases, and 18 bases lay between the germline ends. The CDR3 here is CAGRRPTETEAFF. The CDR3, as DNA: TGTGCCGGCCGTCGGCCCACGGAGACTGAAGCTTTCTTT. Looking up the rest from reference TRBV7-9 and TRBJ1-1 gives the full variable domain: DTGVSQNPRHKITKRGQNVTFRCDPISEHNRLYWYRQTLGQGPEFLTYFQNEAQLEKSRLLSDRFSAERPKGSFSTLEIQRTEQGDSAMYLCAGRRPTETEAFFGQGTRLTVV.

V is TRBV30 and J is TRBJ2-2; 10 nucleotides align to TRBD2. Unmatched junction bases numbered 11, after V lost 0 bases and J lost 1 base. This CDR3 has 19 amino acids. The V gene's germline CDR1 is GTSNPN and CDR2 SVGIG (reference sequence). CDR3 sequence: CAWSVPLSSGSGNTGELFF. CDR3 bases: TGTGCCTGGAGTGTACCTTTGTCTAGCGGGAGTGGGAACACCGGGGAGCTGTTTTTT.

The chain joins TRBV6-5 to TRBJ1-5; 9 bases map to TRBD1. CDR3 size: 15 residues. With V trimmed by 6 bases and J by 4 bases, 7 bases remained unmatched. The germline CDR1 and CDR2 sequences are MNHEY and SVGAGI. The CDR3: CASRYGTGRNQPQHF. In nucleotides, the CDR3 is TGTGCCAGCAGGTACGGGACAGGGAGAAATCAGCCCCAGCATTTT.

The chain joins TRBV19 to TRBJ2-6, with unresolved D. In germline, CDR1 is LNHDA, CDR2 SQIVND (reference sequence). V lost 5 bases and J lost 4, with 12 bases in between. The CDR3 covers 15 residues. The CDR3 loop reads CASSLTNAGANVLTF. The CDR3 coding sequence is TGTGCCAGTAGTTTGACCAACGCCGGGGCCAACGTCCTGACTTTC.

Here the CDR3 reads CASSPGQGPSYEQYF. CDR3 nucleotide sequence: TGTGCCAGCAGCCCGGGACAGGGCCCATCCTACGAGCAGTACTTC. This rearrangement joins TRBV7-3 to TRBJ2-7, with 9 bases fitting TRBD1. CDR1 is SGHTA, CDR2 FQGTGA, per germline. The J segment lost 1 base and the V segment lost 5 bases, leaving 6 bases of the junction unmatched. This CDR3 region has 15 residues.

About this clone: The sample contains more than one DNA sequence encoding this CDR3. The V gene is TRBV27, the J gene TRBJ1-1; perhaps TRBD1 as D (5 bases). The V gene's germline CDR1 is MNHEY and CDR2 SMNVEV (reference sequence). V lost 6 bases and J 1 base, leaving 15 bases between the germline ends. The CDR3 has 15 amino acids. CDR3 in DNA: TGTGCCAGCAGCCGCACGGGGGTACCGAACACTGAAGCTTTCTTT. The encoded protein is CASSRTGVPNTEAFF.

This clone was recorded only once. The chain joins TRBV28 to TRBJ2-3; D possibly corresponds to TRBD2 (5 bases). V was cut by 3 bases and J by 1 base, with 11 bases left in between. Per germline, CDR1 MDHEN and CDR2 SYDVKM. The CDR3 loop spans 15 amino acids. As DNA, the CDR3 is TGTGCCAGCAGTTTTGGGGTTAGCGGCACAGATACGCAGTATTTT. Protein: CASSFGVSGTDTQYF.

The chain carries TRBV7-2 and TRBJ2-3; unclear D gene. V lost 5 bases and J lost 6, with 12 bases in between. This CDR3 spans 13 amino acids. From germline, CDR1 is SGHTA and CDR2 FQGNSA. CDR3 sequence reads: CASSPANVDTQYF. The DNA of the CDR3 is TGTGCCAGCAGCCCAGCCAACGTTGATACGCAGTATTTT.

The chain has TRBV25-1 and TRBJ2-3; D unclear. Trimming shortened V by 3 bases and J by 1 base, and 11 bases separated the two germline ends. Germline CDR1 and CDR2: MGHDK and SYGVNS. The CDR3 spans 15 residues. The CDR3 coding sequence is TGTGCCAGCAGTGACGTCGGGTTAGGCACAGATACGCAGTATTTT. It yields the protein CASSDVGLGTDTQYF.

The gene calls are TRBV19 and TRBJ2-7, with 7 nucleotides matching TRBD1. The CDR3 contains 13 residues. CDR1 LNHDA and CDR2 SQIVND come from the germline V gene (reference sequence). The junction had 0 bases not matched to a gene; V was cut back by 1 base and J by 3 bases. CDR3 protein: CASSIGDSYEQYF. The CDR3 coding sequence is TGTGCCAGTAGTATAGGGGACAGCTACGAGCAGTACTTC.